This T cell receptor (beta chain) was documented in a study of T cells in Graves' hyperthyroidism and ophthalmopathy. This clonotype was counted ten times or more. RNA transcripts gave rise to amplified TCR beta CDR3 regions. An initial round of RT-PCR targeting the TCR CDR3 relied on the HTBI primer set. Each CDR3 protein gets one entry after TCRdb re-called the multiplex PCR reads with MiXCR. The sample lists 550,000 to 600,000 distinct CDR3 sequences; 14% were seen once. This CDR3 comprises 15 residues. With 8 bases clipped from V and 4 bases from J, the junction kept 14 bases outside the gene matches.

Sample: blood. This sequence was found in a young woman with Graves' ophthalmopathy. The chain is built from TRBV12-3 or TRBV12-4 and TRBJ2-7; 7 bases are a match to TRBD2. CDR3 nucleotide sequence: TGTGCCAGCTCCTCGGCGGGAGACCTCCAATACGAGCAGTACTTC. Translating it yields CASSSAGDLQYEQYF.